The clone carrying this T cell receptor (beta chain) was counted only a few times. Its antigen is unidentified. Presence of unique molecular identifiers characterized the TCR beta cDNA libraries. In TCRdb, the PCR reads were re-called with MiXCR into one record per CDR3 protein. The sample records about half a million distinct CDR3 sequences, roughly 34% being singletons. CDR1 is LGHNA, CDR2 YNFKEQ, per germline. The trim removed 4 bases at V and 6 bases at J, leaving 6 bases unmatched. CDR3 size: 14 residues. The data stem from a study of post-analysis software for immune sequencing data. Whole-study results and caveats: Strong co-clustering by F measure linked samples that shared a preparation batch. Patients with multiple sclerosis recorded significantly lower normalized Chao1 diversity than controls, the study found. There were a few TRBV segments more frequent in patients than controls, and TRBV5-6, TRBV5-1 and TRBV20-1 were among them.

This clonotype was obtained from a girl under 18 with multiple sclerosis. Sample: blood. The chain joins TRBV4-2 to TRBJ2-4, with TRBD1 matching over 7 bases. The CDR3: CASSPPGQPNIQYF. In DNA, the CDR3 is TGTGCCAGCAGCCCCCCGGGACAGCCAAACATTCAGTACTTC.